This T cell receptor beta chain was captured in a study of T cell repertoires and HLA-DP antigens. The CDR3 sequence is 18 residues long. Trimming cost V 4 bases and J 6 bases; bases outside gene matches: 10. Germline CDR1 and CDR2: LGHNA and YSLEER. Points on this clone: Antigen: not known.

The PCR primers covered 54 TRBV and 13 TRBJ segments. TCRdb's table, derived via immunoSEQ multiplex PCR, lists solely in-frame clones and lacks some. The table includes 65,000 to 90,000 clones, around four fifths detected once. This TCR was sampled from a man between 60 and 75 years old in good health and CMV-seronegative. The chain couples TRBV4-3 to TRBJ2-1, with TRBD2 matching 15 bases. The specimen sequenced was CD4+ T cells from PBMCs. The CDR3 spells CASSPRTSGGGLFNEQFF. CDR3 coding DNA: TGCGCCAGCAGCCCCCGGACTAGCGGGGGGGGGTTGTTCAATGAGCAGTTCTTC.